This T cell receptor beta chain was captured by sequencing in a study of beta chain features in type 1 diabetes. In the study overall: The study found patients and healthy donors alike in age, gender and cell yields. Analysis included over 100,000,000 sorted cells drawn from all samples.

Germline CDR1 SGHTA, CDR2 FQGTGA. CDR3 length: 12 residues. Trimming left V 0 bases short and J 5 bases short, with 3 bases between. The study's findings and limits: For Type 1 diabetes patients, all four CD4+ subsets carried TCRB CDR3s that were moderately but significantly shorter. Within patients, naive, central memory and Treg TCRB repertoires seemed more similar than within healthy donors.

As every portion of the isolated RNA was reverse transcribed, the sequencing read expressed TCRB transcripts. The table came from immunoSEQ multiplex PCR; TCRdb's copy has only in-frame clones and leaves some out. The sample has about 160,000 clones, around 8% seen once. Note on this clone: Its antigen is unidentified.

This receptor was obtained from a woman in her thirties or forties with type 1 diabetes. Sequenced: central memory CD4+ T cells from blood. This sequence joins TRBV7-3 and TRBJ2-3; no definite D call. CDR3: CASSLTGDTQYF. The DNA of the CDR3 is TGTGCCAGCAGCTTAACCGGAGATACGCAGTATTTT.